The next 24 T cell receptor beta chains were all read from a single sample in a study of post-analysis software for immune sequencing data. Each TCR beta cDNA library carried unique molecular identifiers. TCRdb re-derived calls from the PCR reads in MiXCR, one entry per CDR3 protein. The sample consists of 250,000 to 300,000 distinct CDR3 sequences, less than 40% of them appearing once. What these receptors recognize is not known. Findings and limits, study-wide: Roughly five TRBV segments appeared more often in patients than in controls, and TRBV5-6, TRBV5-1 and TRBV20-1 were among these.

Sequenced input: blood. These receptor sequences come from a girl aged 5 to 17 with multiple sclerosis.

The V gene is TRBV19, the J gene TRBJ2-7; TRBD1 matches 7 bases. There are 15 residues in the CDR3. Per the germline V gene, CDR1 is LNHDA and CDR2 is SQIVND (reference sequence). The ends lost 1 base at V and 3 bases at J; junction bases unmatched: 6. This CDR3 reads CASSIGQGKGYEQYF. CDR3 nucleotide sequence: TGTGCCAGTAGTATAGGACAGGGAAAAGGCTACGAGCAGTACTTC.

This clonotype has a handful of counts. This may stem from a read error, because a much larger clone lies one nucleotide away. This rearrangement joins TRBV15 to TRBJ2-6; 7 bases agree with TRBD2. Germline CDR1 reads LNHNV; CDR2 reads YYDKDF (reference sequence). The CDR3 runs to 17 residues. The CDR3 is CATSRDRGVGGANVRTF. The DNA of the CDR3 is TGTGCCACCAGCAGAGATCGAGGGGTGGGAGGGGCCAACGTCCGGACTTTC. The full variable domain, its missing parts supplied by reference TRBV15 and TRBJ2-6, is DAMVIQNPRYQVTQFGKPVTLSCSQTLNHNVMYWYQQKSSQAPKLLFHYYDKDFNNEADTPDNFQSRRPNTSFCFLDIRSPGLGDTAMYLCATSRDRGVGGANVRTFGAGSRLTVL.

This clonotype came up many times. The chain joins TRBV20-1 to TRBJ2-3, with TRBD2 matching over 12 bases. This CDR3 region has 20 residues. The V gene's germline CDR1 is DFQATT and CDR2 SNEGSKA (reference sequence). With 3 bases clipped from V and 0 bases from J, the junction kept 16 bases outside the gene matches. CDR3 loop: CSASGGPTSGGSTSTDTQYF. CDR3 DNA: TGCAGTGCTAGTGGCGGCCCTACTAGCGGGGGGTCGACTAGCACAGATACGCAGTATTTT.

This clonotype was detected a few times. A much larger clone sits a single nucleotide away, making a read error possible. This chain uses TRBV18 with TRBJ2-1, with a weak D call TRBD2 (6 bases). The CDR3 length is 17 residues. The germline CDR1 and CDR2 sequences are KGHSH and LQKENI. CDR3 amino acids: CACSPFTLANRHNEQFF. The CDR3 DNA reads TGTGCCTGCTCACCCTTTACACTAGCAAACAGGCACAATGAGCAGTTCTTC.

This clonotype has just a few counts. Written as DNA, the CDR3 is TGTGCCAGCAGTGGGCAAGACAGGGATGCAACTAATGAAAAACTGTTTTTT. Translation: CASSGQDRDATNEKLFF. The chain uses TRBV25-1 and TRBJ1-4; 7 positions agree with TRBD1. Per the germline V gene, CDR1 is MGHDK and CDR2 is SYGVNS. V dropped 4 bases and J dropped 0; count of bases not matched to a gene: 8. The length of the CDR3 is 17 residues.

The chain links TRBV20-1 to TRBJ1-4, with D possibly being TRBD1 (5 bases). The CDR3 covers 16 residues. V was cut by 3 bases and J by 3 bases, with 17 bases left in between. Per germline, CDR1 DFQATT and CDR2 SNEGSKA (reference sequence). CDR3 sequence reads: CSASPIDRLPNEKLFF. The CDR3 DNA sequence: TGCAGTGCTAGCCCTATTGACAGACTCCCTAATGAAAAACTGTTTTTT.

The sample holds a few counts of this clonotype. V and J are TRBV29-1 and TRBJ1-1; no firm D call. Germline V gene lookup returns CDR1 SQVTM and CDR2 ANQGSEA. V dropped 3 bases and J dropped 4 bases, with 9 bases sitting between them. The CDR3 sequence is 12 residues long. CDR3 DNA sequence: TGCAGCGTTGACTACGGTGGCACTGAAGCTTTCTTT. Encoded protein: CSVDYGGTEAFF.

This clonotype was seen repeatedly, ten times or more. This sequence joins TRBV29-1 and TRBJ2-2; TRBD1 matches 8 bases. CDR3 size: 14 residues. Germline loops: CDR1 SQVTM, CDR2 ANQGSEA. V shed 6 bases and J 0 bases; nucleotides not matched to a gene: 3. The DNA of the CDR3 is TGCAGCGTCGTGGGACAGGCGAACACCGGGGAGCTGTTTTTT. This encodes CSVVGQANTGELFF.

The chain joins TRBV20-1 to TRBJ2-3, with D unresolved. CDR3 length: 15 residues. Germline CDR1 is DFQATT and CDR2 is SNEGSKA (reference sequence). The V end lost 0 bases, the J end lost 3 bases, and 13 bases lay between the germline ends. In DNA, the CDR3 is TGCAGTGCTAGAGATCCCGGCGAAAAAACAGATACGCAGTATTTT. It is translated as CSARDPGEKTDTQYF.

As regards this clonotype: One end of the junction varies from germline; a read error may be responsible. The chain has TRBV20-1 and TRBJ2-1; D is undetermined. In germline, CDR1 is DFQATT, CDR2 SNEGSKA (reference sequence). The CDR3 runs 14 residues. The DNA of the CDR3 is TGCAGCGCTAGAGATGCTAGGAACTACGATGAGCAGTTCTTC. As protein: CSARDARNYDEQFF.

This clonotype appeared a few times. The CDR3 loop is CASSRGQETNEKLFF. The CDR3 DNA follows: TGCGCCAGCAGCAGAGGACAGGAAACTAATGAAAAACTGTTTTTT. The chain has TRBV5-1 and TRBJ1-4; TRBD1 agrees at 7 bases. Trimming at V came to 4 bases and at J to 1 base, leaving 4 bases not matched to a gene. CDR3 length equals 15 residues. Germline V gives CDR1 SGHRS, CDR2 YFSETQ.

Of note for this clonotype: A much larger clonotype is one base distant, so this may be a read error. V usage is TRBV4-1 and J usage is TRBJ2-2; 11 bases are a match to TRBD1. Germline V gene sequence: CDR1 MGHRA, CDR2 YSYEKL. There are 18 residues in the CDR3. The CDR3, as DNA: TGCGCCAGCAGCCAGTTCGGGACAGGGGGAGCGAACACCGGGGAGCGGTTTTTT. It translates to CASSQFGTGGANTGERFF.

The J gene is TRBJ2-1, the V gene TRBV5-1, with a weak D call TRBD2 (5 bases). CDR1 is SGHRS and CDR2 is YFSETQ in the germline V gene. The germline V and J ends were trimmed by 0 bases and 10 bases, with 11 bases remaining between them. The CDR3 is 13 residues long. The CDR3 DNA is TGCGCCAGCAGCTTGGATGGAAAGCGGGAGCAGTTCTTC. It translates to CASSLDGKREQFF. Supplemented by reference TRBV5-1 and TRBJ2-1, the full variable domain reads KAGVTQTPRYLIKTRGQQVTLSCSPISGHRSVSWYQQTPGQGLQFLFEYFSETQRNKGNFPGRFSGRQFSNSRSEMNVSTLELGDSALYLCASSLDGKREQFFGPGTRLTVL.

This clonotype was detected only once. Sequence at one end of the junction differs from germline and may be a read error. V and J are TRBV7-2 and TRBJ2-1, with 14 bases that match TRBD2. CDR1 and CDR2 from the germline V gene are SGHTA and FQGNSA. The CDR3 contains 16 residues. Here the CDR3 reads CACSPGTSGSYNEQFF. The CDR3 nucleotides are TGTGCCTGCAGCCCAGGGACTAGCGGGAGCTACAATGAGCAGTTCTTT.

There are many counts of this clonotype. The chain has TRBV6-6 and TRBJ1-2; the match to TRBD1 covers 8 bases. CDR1 and CDR2 from the germline V gene are MNHNY and SVGAGI (reference sequence). The V segment lost 5 bases and the J segment 5 bases; nucleotides outside the gene matches: 7. The CDR3 extends over 14 amino acids. CDR3 loop: CASSREQGVYGYTF. As DNA, the CDR3 is TGTGCCAGCAGTAGGGAACAGGGGGTGTATGGCTACACCTTC.

The J gene is TRBJ1-1, the V gene TRBV10-3; 9 nucleotides agree with TRBD1. Trimming at V came to 4 bases and at J to 5 bases, leaving 5 bases not matched to a gene. The CDR3 covers 14 residues. Germline V gene data show CDR1 as ENHRY and CDR2 as SYGVKD. As DNA, the CDR3 is TGTGCCATCAGTGGGGGGACAGGGAGAACTGAAGCTTTCTTT. This gives the protein CAISGGTGRTEAFF.

This clonotype was picked up many times. The chain is built from TRBV19 and TRBJ1-2; possibly TRBD1 for D (6 bases). V was shortened by 9 bases and J by 5 bases, with 7 bases between the two germline ends. The germline gives CDR1 LNHDA, CDR2 SQIVND (reference sequence). CDR3 length: 10 amino acids. The CDR3 coding sequence is TGTGCCAGCGGACAGTATGGCTACACCTTC. Translated, it gives CASGQYGYTF.

This clonotype was recorded many times. This chain uses TRBV3-1 with TRBJ1-2; D may be TRBD1 (6 bases). The CDR3 loop spans 12 amino acids. The germline V and J ends were trimmed by 6 bases and 2 bases, with 7 bases remaining between them. The germline CDR1 and CDR2 sequences are LGHDT and YNNKEL (reference sequence). The CDR3 region has the DNA TGTGCCAGCAGACAGGGAAACTATGGCTACACCTTC. The encoded protein is CASRQGNYGYTF.

The chain links TRBV2 to TRBJ1-2, with D hard to call. Germline loops: CDR1 SNHLY, CDR2 FYNNEI. This CDR3 region has 13 residues. V was pared by 6 bases and J by 2 bases, with 10 bases between. CDR3 DNA sequence: TGTGCCAGCAGGGAGGACGGAAACTATGGCTACACCTTC. Translating it yields CASREDGNYGYTF.

The rearrangement links TRBV10-3 to TRBJ1-1; 7 nucleotides agree with TRBD1. This CDR3 spans 13 amino acids. The trim removed 7 bases at V and 7 bases at J, leaving 9 bases unmatched. Germline CDR1 and CDR2: ENHRY and SYGVKD. CDR3 DNA sequence: TGTGCCATCACCCGAGACAGGGAGGGTGAAGCTTTCTTT. Its translation is CAITRDREGEAFF.

This sequence joins TRBV18 and TRBJ2-1; 7 positions match TRBD1. Germline CDR1 KGHSH, CDR2 LQKENI. The CDR3 length is 16 residues. The trim removed 0 bases at V and 3 bases at J, leaving 5 bases unmatched. The DNA of the CDR3 is TGTGCCAGCTCACCACCTGAGGGGGCGGACTACAATGAGCAGTTCTTC. This encodes CASSPPEGADYNEQFF. Supplemented by reference TRBV18 and TRBJ2-1, the full variable domain reads NAGVMQNPRHLVRRRGQEARLRCSPMKGHSHVYWYRQLPEEGLKFMVYLQKENIIDESGMPKERFSAEFPKEGPSILRIQQVVRGDSAAYFCASSPPEGADYNEQFFGPGTRLTVL.

About this clonotype: This may stem from a read error, because a much larger clone lies one nucleotide away. This chain joins TRBV2 and TRBJ2-1; D not certain. CDR1 and CDR2 from the germline V gene are SNHLY and FYNNEI. The CDR3 is 15 amino acids. V shed 1 base and J shed 2 bases, with 9 bases lying between them. CDR3 in DNA: TGTGCCAGCAGTGAAGTGGAAGCGACCTACAATGAGCAGTTCTTC. It is translated as CASSEVEATYNEQFF.

Many counts were recorded for this clonotype. The V call is TRBV3-1, the J call TRBJ2-1; 9 positions match TRBD2. Germline CDR1 and CDR2: LGHDT and YNNKEL (reference sequence). V gave up 4 bases and J gave up 6 bases; unmatched junction bases: 19. The CDR3 is 19 amino acids. In DNA, the CDR3 is TGTGCCAGCAGCCCGGATCCAAATCTTCTAGCGGGGCACCTCAATGAGCAGTTCTTC. Residues: CASSPDPNLLAGHLNEQFF.

This clonotype was counted between two and nine times. CDR3 in amino acids: CASSSSGDFQETQYF. In DNA, the CDR3 is TGTGCCAGCAGTTCTAGCGGGGACTTCCAAGAGACCCAGTACTTC. This chain joins TRBV14 and TRBJ2-5, with TRBD2 matching over 9 bases. Germline-derived CDR1 and CDR2 are SGHDN and FVKESK. This CDR3 contains 15 residues. The ends lost 6 bases at V and 1 base at J; junction bases unmatched: 6.